This T cell receptor (beta chain) was observed in a study of breast tumors, draining lymph nodes, adjacent tissues. Study results and limitations: Findings are consistent with lymph node origin and intratumoral expansion of most tumor T cells. Tumor TCR diversity was below lymph nodes but above nontumor tissue.

This clonotype was seen once. Its antigen is undetermined. Looked up from germline, CDR1 is LNHNV and CDR2 is YYDKDF (reference sequence). The CDR3 extends over 12 amino acids. Axillary draining lymph nodes of breast cancer patients supplied the node samples. Each CDR3 protein is one row after TCRdb ran MiXCR on the multiplex PCR reads. The sample lists 200,000 to 300,000 distinct CDR3 sequences; 30% were seen once. The chain has TRBV15 and TRBJ2-7, with TRBD2 as a possible D gene (6 bases). The receptor was derived from a female donor with breast cancer. Some clones in this sample may be carry-over from other donors' samples. The source material was axillary lymph node tissue. The CDR3 region is CAHQRGNNEQYF. DNA of the CDR3: TGTGCTCACCAGCGCGGGAACAACGAGCAGTACTTC.